This T cell receptor beta chain was documented in a study of control samples from healthy donors and cancer patients (TCRdb year 2020). Based on the germline V gene (reference sequence), the CDR1 and CDR2 sequences are MNHEY and SMNVEV. The V end gives up 5 bases and the J end 0 bases, leaving 4 bases in the junction not matched to a gene. The CDR3 holds 15 amino acids from the cysteine to the phenylalanine. Of all the DNA, just the CDR3 is kept, 45 bases in frame from base 1. With regard to this clone: It lacks a known antigen. No base quality values were provided; no much bigger clone lies one nucleotide off.

Receptors were amplified or captured by the immunoSEQ multiplex PCR assay. TCRdb holds this immuneACCESS table with in-frame rearrangements only. Some clones are missing; in checked studies, unresolved V genes explain under half, and the rest has no known cause. The sample has about 160,000 clones on record, roughly 95% of them singletons. The top ten hold over 1% of the sample. The rearranged segments are TRBV27 and TRBJ2-3; 8 central bases correspond to TRBD1. The receptor comes from a woman younger than 45 in good health. The sample taken for sequencing was blood. The CDR3 protein: CASSARTGSTDTQYF. In nucleotide form, the sequence is TGTGCCAGCAGTGCCAGGACAGGGAGCACAGATACGCAGTATTTT.